The rows below give T cell receptor beta chains drawn from one sample of a study of human T cells and chemical hapten exposure. Each CDR3 protein gets one entry after TCRdb re-called the RACE reads with MiXCR. Of 90,000 to 140,000 distinct CDR3 sequences in the sample, about 34% were seen once. Sequenced material: whole blood, taken in connection with sensitization to the hapten diphenylcyclopropenone (DPC). The receptors shown here come from a man in his forties with alopecia areata. Some clones in this sample may be carry-over from other donors' samples. Both conserved end residues are part of each CDR3. A D gene is named only where the DNA matches it firmly. Only some rows state a clone size, as once, few, many or a class for expanded clones.

CDR3nt,CDR3aa,v_gene,abundance,j_gene,d_gene
TGTGCCAGCAGCCAAGATAAGGCCAGTAGCTCCTACGAGCAGTACTTC,CASSQDKASSSYEQYF,TRBV3-1,-,TRBJ2-7,-
TGCAGCGTTTCCACAGGGGTCGGGGACATTCAGTACTTC,CSVSTGVGDIQYF,TRBV29-1,-,TRBJ2-4,TRBD1
TGTGCCAGCAGTTCTTTCACCCACGAGCAGTACTTC,CASSSFTHEQYF,TRBV28,few,TRBJ2-7,-
TGTGCCAGCAGCCGGACAGGGGATTTCTCTGGGGCCAACGTCCTGACTTTC,CASSRTGDFSGANVLTF,TRBV2,-,TRBJ2-6,TRBD1
TGTGCCAGCAGCCAACCCGCAGAAGGCCATGGCTACACCTTC,CASSQPAEGHGYTF,TRBV3-1,few,TRBJ1-2,-
TGTGCCAGCAGTGAGGGTATGAACACTGAAGCTTTCTTT,CASSEGMNTEAFF,TRBV2,few,TRBJ1-1,-
TGTGCCAGCAGCGGGGGGGGGACTAGGGAGGAGCAGTTCTTC,CASSGGGTREEQFF,TRBV9,-,TRBJ2-1,TRBD2
TGTGCCAGCAGCTTAGCACCACAAGAGACCCAGTACTTC,CASSLAPQETQYF,TRBV7-8,-,TRBJ2-5,-
TGTGCCAGCAGGGCGAACGGACTAGTCTACAATGAGCAGTTCTTC,CASRANGLVYNEQFF,TRBV6-2/TRBV6-3,-,TRBJ2-1,TRBD2
TGCAGTGCTAGTTCGGGAGCAAATTCACCCCTCCACTTT,CSASSGANSPLHF,TRBV20-1,-,TRBJ1-6,-
TGTGCCAGCAGTTACTCCGCCTACGAGCAGTACTTC,CASSYSAYEQYF,TRBV6-2/TRBV6-3,few,TRBJ2-7,-
TGTGCCAGCAGGCCCCAGGGGACCACTGAAGCTTTCTTT,CASRPQGTTEAFF,TRBV12-3/TRBV12-4,-,TRBJ1-1,-
TGTGCCAGCAGAGGTACAGGCAGCTCCTACGAGCAGTACTTC,CASRGTGSSYEQYF,TRBV6-5,-,TRBJ2-7,-
TGTGCCAGCAGCTCCACAGGGGGTCAGCCCCAGCATTTT,CASSSTGGQPQHF,TRBV12-3/TRBV12-4,-,TRBJ1-5,TRBD1
TGTGCCATCAGTGCCTTTTCAACAGGGGACTCTGGGGCCAACGTCCTGACTTTC,CAISAFSTGDSGANVLTF,TRBV10-3,few,TRBJ2-6,TRBD1
TGTGCCAGCAGCTTAGGACAGGGCCCAAATCAGCCCCAGCATTTT,CASSLGQGPNQPQHF,TRBV11-2,few,TRBJ1-5,TRBD1
TGTGCCAGCAGTCAACAGGACAGCCAGCTCTATTTT,CASSQQDSQLYF,TRBV6-2/TRBV6-3,few,TRBJ2-3,-
TGCGCCAGCAGCGATCGACAGAGAAACCGTCCCGGGGAGCTGTTTTTT,CASSDRQRNRPGELFF,TRBV5-1,-,TRBJ2-2,-
TGCAGCGTTCCGGGGGCCGTGGAGACCCAGTACTTC,CSVPGAVETQYF,TRBV29-1,-,TRBJ2-5,-
TGTGCCAGCAGCTCAGGGGACTTCCCATACACAGATACGCAGTATTTT,CASSSGDFPYTDTQYF,TRBV12-3/TRBV12-4,-,TRBJ2-3,-
TGTGCCATCAGTGAGCCCGGGACAGGGAGCCCCTACGAGCAGTACTTC,CAISEPGTGSPYEQYF,TRBV10-3,-,TRBJ2-7,TRBD1
TGTGCCAGCAGTGCCGGGACTAGCGGGAGGGCCAATGAGCAGTTCTTC,CASSAGTSGRANEQFF,TRBV27,few,TRBJ2-1,TRBD2
TGCAGCCAATTGCGGGGGAATGAGCAGTTCTTC,CSQLRGNEQFF,TRBV29-1,few,TRBJ2-1,TRBD2
TGCAGTGCTTACAGGGTGAGCACTGAAGCTTTCTTT,CSAYRVSTEAFF,TRBV20-1,few,TRBJ1-1,-
TGCAGTGCCCACGTAACGGGGAATCAGCCCCAGCATTTT,CSAHVTGNQPQHF,TRBV20-1,-,TRBJ1-5,-
TGTGCCAGCAAAGTAGCGGGAGGGGTCCCAGAGACCCAGTACTTC,CASKVAGGVPETQYF,TRBV3-1,many,TRBJ2-5,TRBD2
TGTGCCAGCAGCATCCGAAGGTCTTTCTCTGGGGCCAACGTCCTGACTTTC,CASSIRRSFSGANVLTF,TRBV7-9,-,TRBJ2-6,-
TGCGCCAGCCGGATAGCTGGGGAAAGAGAGACCCAGTACTTC,CASRIAGERETQYF,TRBV5-1,few,TRBJ2-5,-
TGTGCCAGCAGCCAAGAGCGGGGACTGGGATCGGGAAACATTCAGTACTTC,CASSQERGLGSGNIQYF,TRBV3-1,few,TRBJ2-4,-
TGTGCCAGCAGCTTAAAACTAGCGGGGCGCACAGATACGCAGTATTTT,CASSLKLAGRTDTQYF,TRBV7-2,-,TRBJ2-3,TRBD2
TGTGCCAGCAGCTTAATTCCCCTCGCGGGAGTGTATGATGAGCAGTTCTTC,CASSLIPLAGVYDEQFF,TRBV11-2,-,TRBJ2-1,TRBD2
TGCGCCAGCAGCTTGGGGGGACAGAACTATGGCTACACCTTC,CASSLGGQNYGYTF,TRBV5-1,-,TRBJ1-2,TRBD1